The T cell receptor beta chain under discussion was sequenced for a study of T cells in Graves' hyperthyroidism and ophthalmopathy. Study observations and caveats: In simple terms, a model built on 13 V-J features told ophthalmopathy apart from stable hyperthyroidism.

RNA transcripts yielded amplified TCR beta CDR3 regions. With the HTBI primer set, the TCR CDR3 went through a first round of RT-PCR. One entry per CDR3 protein, called by TCRdb with MiXCR from the multiplex PCR reads. This repertoire shows about 59,000 distinct CDR3 sequences, approximately 53% found once; its top ten account for 3% to 4%. Clinical symptoms, serum thyroxine, TRAb, thyroid ultrasound and orbital computed tomography informed diagnoses. PBMCs came from 7.5 to 10 ml fresh peripheral blood. This clonotype was observed at least ten times. Its antigen remains unknown. Trimming removed 8 bases from V and 4 bases from J; junction bases left unmatched: 4. The V gene's germline CDR1 is MNHEY and CDR2 SMNVEV (reference sequence). The CDR3 length is 13 residues.

This clonotype was obtained from a woman aged 60-70 years with Graves' ophthalmopathy. This chain connects TRBV27 to TRBJ2-3, with TRBD2 identical over 9 bases. Sequenced input: blood. CDR3 sequence reads: CASSLAGSDTQYF. For the CDR3, the DNA is TGTGCCAGCTCCCTAGCGGGGTCAGATACGCAGTATTTT.